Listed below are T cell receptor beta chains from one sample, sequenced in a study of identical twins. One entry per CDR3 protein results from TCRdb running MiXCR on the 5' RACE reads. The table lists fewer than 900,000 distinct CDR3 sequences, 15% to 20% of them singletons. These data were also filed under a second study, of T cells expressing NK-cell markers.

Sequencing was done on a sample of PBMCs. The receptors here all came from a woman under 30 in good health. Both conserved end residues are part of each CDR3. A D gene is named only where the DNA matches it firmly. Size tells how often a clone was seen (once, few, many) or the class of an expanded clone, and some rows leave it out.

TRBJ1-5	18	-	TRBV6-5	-	TGTGCCAGCAGTTACCGGGCGGCAGGCGGTCTTGGCAATCAGCCCCAGCATTTT	CASSYRAAGGLGNQPQHF
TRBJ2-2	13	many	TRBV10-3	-	TGTGCCATCAGGGGCACTAACACCGGGGAGCTGTTTTTT	CAIRGTNTGELFF
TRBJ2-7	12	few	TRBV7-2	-	TGTGCCAGCAGCTTAAACAGCAACGAGCAGTACTTC	CASSLNSNEQYF
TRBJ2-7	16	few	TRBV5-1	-	TGCGCCAGCAGCTTACCCGACAGGGAGGCTTCGGGGGAGCAGTACTTC	CASSLPDREASGEQYF
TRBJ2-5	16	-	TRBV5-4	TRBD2	TGTGCCAGCAGCTTAGGACTAGCGGAGAATCAAGAGACCCAGTACTTC	CASSLGLAENQETQYF
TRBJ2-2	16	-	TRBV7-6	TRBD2	TGTGCCAGCAGCTTCCGGACTAGCCCTAATGCCGGGGAGCTGTTTTTT	CASSFRTSPNAGELFF
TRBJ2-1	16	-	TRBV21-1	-	TGTGCCAGCAGCAACTCGGGACACCCGGGGTACAATGAGCAGTTCTTC	CASSNSGHPGYNEQFF
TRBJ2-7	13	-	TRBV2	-	TGTGCCAGTGCTGGCAGACGGCTCTACGAGCAGTACTTC	CASAGRRLYEQYF
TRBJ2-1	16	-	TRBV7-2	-	TGTGCCAGCAGCCAGCTTAGTAGGGGCTACTACAATGAGCAGTTCTTC	CASSQLSRGYYNEQFF
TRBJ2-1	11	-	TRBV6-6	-	TGTGCCAGCAGTTCATCCCCTGAGCAGTTCTTC	CASSSSPEQFF
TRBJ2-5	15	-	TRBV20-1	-	TGCAGTGCTAGTCTTCAGCTTATAAACCAAGAGACCCAGTACTTC	CSASLQLINQETQYF
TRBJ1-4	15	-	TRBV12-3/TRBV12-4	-	TGTGCCAGCAGCCCCAGGGGTTCCACTCCTGAAAAACTGTTTTTT	CASSPRGSTPEKLFF
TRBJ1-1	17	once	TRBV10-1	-	TGCGCCAGCAGTGAGTCTTCTAGGGGGATCATGAACACTGAAGCTTTCTTT	CASSESSRGIMNTEAFF
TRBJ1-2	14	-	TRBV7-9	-	TGTGCCAGCAGCCCCGGGCTCCTCCGGCATGGCTACACCTTC	CASSPGLLRHGYTF
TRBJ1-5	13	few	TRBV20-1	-	TGCAGTGCTAGATTTGGGCGTAATCAGCCCCAGCATTTT	CSARFGRNQPQHF
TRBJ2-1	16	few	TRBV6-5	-	TGTGCCAGCAGTTTCCTCGACGGAAGCTCCTACAATGAGCAGTTCTTC	CASSFLDGSSYNEQFF
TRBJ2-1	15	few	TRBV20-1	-	TGCAGTGCCAGATCTTATAGGGGATTCTACAATGAGCAGTTCTTC	CSARSYRGFYNEQFF
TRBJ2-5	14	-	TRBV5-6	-	TGTGCCAGCAGCTTCGGGCCCCTCCGCGAGACCCAGTACTTC	CASSFGPLRETQYF
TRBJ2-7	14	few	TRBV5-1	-	TGCGCCAGCAGCCCAGCTTACAGCTCCTACGAGCAGTACTTC	CASSPAYSSYEQYF
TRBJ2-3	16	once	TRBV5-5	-	TGTGCCAGCAGCTTGCGGCAGTCTACTAGCACAGATACGCAGTATTTT	CASSLRQSTSTDTQYF
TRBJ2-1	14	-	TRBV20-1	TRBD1	TGCAGTGCGAACAGGGGGCTTCAGTACGATGAGCAGTTCTTC	CSANRGLQYDEQFF
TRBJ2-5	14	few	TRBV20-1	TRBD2	TGCAGTGCAAAGAAGGCTAGCGGAGAAGAGACCCAGTACTTC	CSAKKASGEETQYF